This T cell receptor beta chain was profiled in a study of T cells in Graves' hyperthyroidism and ophthalmopathy. Overall study findings and caveats: Most expanded thyroid clonotypes above 0.001 recurred in blood.

CDR3 length: 12 residues. CDR1 and CDR2 (germline): SEHNR, FQNEAQ (reference sequence). V gave up 5 bases and J gave up 8 bases; unmatched junction bases: 3. The TCR beta CDR3 regions underwent amplification using RNA transcripts as the source. The HTBI primer set was used in a first-round RT-PCR of the TCR CDR3. A single record per CDR3 protein comes from TCRdb applying MiXCR to the multiplex PCR reads. The data hold a few hundred thousand distinct CDR3 sequences, with 20% to 30% observed a single time. In making diagnoses, clinical symptoms, serum thyroxine and TRAb, thyroid ultrasound and orbital computed tomography were all used. It was 10 ml of fresh peripheral blood that supplied the PBMCs. This clonotype has a handful of counts. What it recognizes is unknown.

Input material: blood. This TCR was sampled from a man aged 45-65 years with Graves' hyperthyroidism. The chain recombines TRBV7-9 with TRBJ2-7; 10 nucleotides line up with TRBD1. CDR3 coding DNA: TGTGCCAGCAGCGGGACAGGGGTAAAGCAGTACTTC. Its translation is CASSGTGVKQYF.